These 11 T cell receptor beta chains were all obtained from the same sample, sequenced in a study of T cells in Graves' hyperthyroidism and ophthalmopathy. Amplified TCR beta CDR3 regions derived from RNA transcripts. A set of HTBI primers served as the primers for a first-round RT-PCR of the TCR CDR3. Each CDR3 protein gets one entry after TCRdb re-called the multiplex PCR reads with MiXCR. The sample consists of some 500,000 distinct CDR3 sequences, 13% to 15% of them appearing once. Sequencing input: blood. These receptor sequences come from a woman under 30 with Graves' hyperthyroidism.

Many counts were recorded for this clonotype. This chain links TRBV9 with TRBJ1-4, with TRBD1 matching over 10 bases. CDR1 SGDLS and CDR2 YYNGEE come from the germline V gene. Trimming at V came to 4 bases and at J to 4 bases, leaving 7 bases not matched to a gene. The CDR3 runs 16 residues. The CDR3 loop reads CASSPWTGGLNEKLFF. The CDR3 nucleotides read TGTGCCAGCAGCCCATGGACAGGGGGTCTTAATGAAAAACTGTTTTTT.

V usage is TRBV5-1 and J usage is TRBJ2-2, with 9 bases aligning to TRBD1. This CDR3 is built from 15 residues. CDR1 is SGHRS and CDR2 is YFSETQ in the germline V gene. Germline trimming cut 4 bases from V and 5 bases from J; bases unmatched to any gene: 6. The CDR3 region is CASSKDRGSTGELFF. DNA for the CDR3: TGCGCCAGCAGCAAGGACAGGGGAAGTACCGGGGAGCTGTTTTTT.

This clonotype was counted ten times or more. V usage is TRBV18 and J usage is TRBJ2-1; D may be TRBD2 (5 bases). The length of the CDR3 is 15 residues. CDR1 is KGHSH, CDR2 LQKENI, per germline. Deletions cut 0 bases from V and 2 bases from J, with 8 bases between. The CDR3 DNA sequence: TGTGCCAGCTCACCACCGGGAGAGCCCTACAATGAGCAGTTCTTC. Its protein is CASSPPGEPYNEQFF.

This clonotype was counted many times. The chain joins TRBV11-2 to TRBJ2-5; D uncertain. The CDR3 is 14 amino acids. With 2 bases removed from V and 2 bases from J, the gap between germline ends came to 9 bases. Germline CDR1 SGHAT, CDR2 FQNNGV. CDR3 sequence (DNA): TGTGCCAGCAGCTTAACCGTAACGCAAGAGACCCAGTACTTC. This encodes CASSLTVTQETQYF.

This clonotype appeared many times. The rearrangement links TRBV7-3 to TRBJ2-5, with 9 bases fitting TRBD2. The V and J ends lost 3 bases and 5 bases, in that order; junction bases with no gene match: 4. The CDR3 consists of 14 residues. Germline V gene data show CDR1 as SGHTA and CDR2 as FQGTGA. The CDR3 DNA reads TGTGCCAGCAGCTTTAGCGGGAGCGGGGAGACCCAGTACTTC. This encodes CASSFSGSGETQYF.

The sample holds a few counts of this clonotype. This chain links TRBV19 with TRBJ1-5; D is uncertain. This CDR3 region has 15 residues. V was shortened by 3 bases and J by 2 bases, with 11 bases between the two germline ends. Per germline, CDR1 LNHDA and CDR2 SQIVND (reference sequence). As DNA, the CDR3 is TGTGCCAGTAGTATGGGGTCGGTAGGCAATCAGCCCCAGCATTTT. Amino acid sequence: CASSMGSVGNQPQHF. The full variable domain, rest sourced from reference TRBV19 and TRBJ1-5, is DGGITQSPKYLFRKEGQNVTLSCEQNLNHDAMYWYRQDPGQGLRLIYYSQIVNDFQKGDIAEGYSVSREKKESFPLTVTSAQKNPTAFYLCASSMGSVGNQPQHFGDGTRLSIL.

The chain has TRBV3-1 and TRBJ2-2; D may be TRBD1 (5 bases). Trimming cost V 4 bases and J 7 bases, with 16 bases left between them. Germline lookup yields CDR1 LGHDT and CDR2 YNNKEL (reference sequence). The CDR3 is 15 amino acids. CDR3 sequence: CASSLQPQGNGELFF. The DNA for the CDR3 is TGTGCCAGCAGCCTACAACCCCAGGGTAACGGGGAGCTGTTTTTT. Supplemented by reference TRBV3-1 and TRBJ2-2, the full variable domain reads DTAVSQTPKYLVTQMGNDKSIKCEQNLGHDTMYWYKQDSKKFLKIMFSYNNKELIINETVPNRFSPKSPDKAHLNLHINSLELGDSAVYFCASSLQPQGNGELFFGEGSRLTVL.

This clonotype appeared many times. This sequence joins TRBV2 and TRBJ1-5, with D perhaps TRBD1 (5 bases). The germline V gene has CDR1 SNHLY and CDR2 FYNNEI. The CDR3 extends over 16 amino acids. The ends were cut back, 8 bases at V and 1 base at J, with 18 bases in the middle. The CDR3 nucleotides read TGTGCCAGCGGGTGGGGAGGGGAGGTGAGCAATCAGCCCCAGCATTTT. Its translation is CASGWGGEVSNQPQHF.

This clonotype was detected ten times or more. The chain is built from TRBV2 and TRBJ1-2; D unclear. The V gene lost 6 bases and the J gene lost 2 bases, with 10 bases spanning the gap. The CDR3 totals 13 residues. Germline V CDR1 and CDR2: SNHLY, FYNNEI. This CDR3 is CASRRETNYGYTF. The CDR3 DNA sequence: TGTGCCAGCAGGAGAGAGACGAACTATGGCTACACCTTC.

The sample holds a few counts of this clonotype. The chain recombines TRBV19 with TRBJ2-1; 9 positions agree with TRBD2. Germline V CDR1 and CDR2: LNHDA, SQIVND (reference sequence). The CDR3 is 17 residues long. Germline trimming cut 10 bases from V and 3 bases from J; bases unmatched to any gene: 16. CDR3 sequence: CATEREATYRGYNEQFF. The CDR3 coding sequence is TGTGCCACTGAGCGGGAGGCCACCTACCGAGGCTACAATGAGCAGTTCTTC.

The sample holds many counts of this clonotype. The chain recombines TRBV19 with TRBJ1-1; D not resolved. The germline V gene has CDR1 LNHDA and CDR2 SQIVND (reference sequence). Trimming left V 1 base short and J 2 bases short, with 5 bases between. The CDR3 extends over 13 amino acids. The CDR3 region has the DNA TGTGCCAGTAGTATAGGTCATAACACTGAAGCTTTCTTT. This encodes CASSIGHNTEAFF.